These 20 T cell receptor beta chains came from one sample sequenced in a study of blood T cell repertoires in COVID-19. Data came from immunoSEQ multiplex PCR; TCRdb stores just in-frame clones and leaves some out. The top ten clones hold roughly 8.6% of a sample with about 240,000 clones, roughly 91% of them seen once. The source material was PBMCs or T cells enriched from blood (not recorded which). These TCRs come from a man aged 35-49 years who had recovered from COVID-19.

The gene calls are TRBV30 and TRBJ1-2, with D hard to call. Per the germline V gene, CDR1 is GTSNPN and CDR2 is SVGIG (reference sequence). V lost 0 bases and J lost 6, with 14 bases in between. This CDR3 comprises 14 residues. Here the CDR3 DNA reads TGTGCCTGGAGTGTAGCTGTAGGGAGTCATGGCTACACCTTC. It translates to CAWSVAVGSHGYTF.

Concerning this clone itself: The germline gene is not matched at one end of the junction; a read error may be the cause. This chain uses TRBV18 with TRBJ2-1; D remains ambiguous. This CDR3 region has 16 residues. Germline V gives CDR1 KGHSH, CDR2 LQKENI. The CDR3 sequence: CASSPTWSSSYNEQFF. The CDR3 coding sequence is TGTGCCAGTTCACCTACGTGGTCGAGCTCCTACAATGAGCAGTTCTTC. Combining the CDR3 with reference TRBV18 and TRBJ2-1 gives the whole variable domain NAGVMQNPRHLVRRRGQEARLRCSPMKGHSHVYWYRQLPEEGLKFMVYLQKENIIDESGMPKERFSAEFPKEGPSILRIQQVVRGDSAAYFCASSPTWSSSYNEQFFGPGTRLTVL.

This chain connects TRBV10-2 to TRBJ2-5; 14 bases line up with TRBD2. Germline CDR1 WSHSY, CDR2 SAAADI. CDR3 size: 15 residues. The ends lost 8 bases at V and 4 bases at J; junction bases unmatched: 6. The CDR3 loop reads CASSRLAGGRETQYF. In DNA form, the CDR3 reads TGCGCCAGCTCAAGACTAGCGGGAGGGCGAGAGACCCAGTACTTC.

The chain combines TRBV6-2 or TRBV6-3 with TRBJ2-1; TRBD2 is a possible D gene (6 bases). CDR3 length: 16 residues. Trimming cost V 6 bases and J 5 bases, with 20 bases left between them. In germline, CDR1 is MNHEY, CDR2 SVGEGT. The CDR3 DNA reads TGTGCCAGCAGCACATGGGGGGTCGGTGCGCACAATGAGCAGTTCTTC. Translated: CASSTWGVGAHNEQFF.

The chain is built from TRBV11-2 and TRBJ1-1; a weak D match, TRBD1 (6 bases). Trimming took 7 bases from V and 10 from J, leaving 34 bases between them. Per germline, CDR1 SGHAT and CDR2 FQNNGV. The CDR3 spans 18 residues. CDR3: CASNPAPQTGSRWPGAFF. DNA for the CDR3: TGTGCCAGCAACCCCGCACCTCAGACAGGATCTAGATGGCCGGGAGCTTTCTTT.

The V call is TRBV13, the J call TRBJ1-1; TRBD1 matches 8 bases. The CDR3 sequence is 14 residues long. The germline CDR1 and CDR2 sequences are PRHDT and FYEKMQ (reference sequence). With 1 base clipped from V and 5 bases from J, the junction kept 3 bases outside the gene matches. The CDR3 DNA reads TGTGCCAGCAGCTTAGCGACAGGGGATACTGAAGCTTTCTTT. Encoded protein: CASSLATGDTEAFF.

The chain recombines TRBV18 with TRBJ1-2; 8 nucleotides agree with TRBD1. After removal of 4 bases from V and 0 bases from J, the junction contained 10 bases not matched to a gene. Germline assignment: CDR1 KGHSH and CDR2 LQKENI. The CDR3 is 17 residues long. This CDR3 is CASSQSYGQGANYGYTF. In nucleotides, the CDR3 is TGTGCCAGCTCACAGTCATACGGACAGGGAGCTAACTATGGCTACACCTTC.

This CDR3 reads CASRKQGAADTQYF. CDR3 DNA sequence: TGTGCCAGCAGAAAACAGGGGGCGGCAGATACGCAGTATTTT. The rearrangement uses TRBV6-4 and TRBJ2-3; 9 bases match TRBD1. V trimming: 6 bases; J trimming: 4 bases; junction bases outside the gene matches: 5. This CDR3 comprises 14 residues. The V gene's germline CDR1 is MRHNA and CDR2 SNTAGT.

This clone showed up just once. V usage is TRBV5-8 and J usage is TRBJ2-2; 8 nucleotides align to TRBD1. The V gene end was trimmed by 6 bases and the J gene end by 2 bases; junction bases not matched to a gene: 6. Germline V gene lookup returns CDR1 SGHTS and CDR2 YDEGEE. The CDR3 covers 15 residues. The CDR3 sequence is CASNLGQANTGELFF. The CDR3 DNA reads TGTGCCAGCAACCTGGGACAGGCCAACACCGGGGAGCTGTTTTTT.

The chain has TRBV7-9 and TRBJ2-7; D uncertain. The V end lost 5 bases, the J end lost 5 bases, and 13 bases lay between the germline ends. Germline-derived CDR1 and CDR2 are SEHNR and FQNEAQ (reference sequence). This CDR3 spans 13 amino acids. The CDR3 region is CASSPRGPDEQYF. In DNA, the CDR3 is TGTGCCAGCAGCCCCCGCGGCCCGGACGAGCAGTACTTC.

This clone appeared once. The genes are TRBV19 and TRBJ2-7; 7 nucleotides line up with TRBD1. The CDR3 length is 15 residues. CDR1 and CDR2 from the germline V gene are LNHDA and SQIVND (reference sequence). The ends lost 6 bases at V and 6 bases at J; junction bases unmatched: 14. CDR3 sequence: CASSKGTVLAREQYF. For the CDR3, the DNA is TGTGCCAGTAGCAAAGGGACAGTACTGGCTCGCGAGCAGTACTTC.

This clone was detected only once. This rearrangement joins TRBV5-6 to TRBJ1-2; D remains ambiguous. The germline V gene encodes CDR1 SGHDT and CDR2 YYEEEE. CDR3 length: 15 residues. V lost 2 bases and J 8 bases, leaving 19 bases between the germline ends. Written as DNA, the CDR3 is TGTGCCAGCAGCTTACGTGGGTCGGGTTTGACGGGCTACACCTTC. Encoded protein: CASSLRGSGLTGYTF. The complete variable domain, with remaining parts taken from reference TRBV5-6 and TRBJ1-2, reads DAGVTQSPTHLIKTRGQQVTLRCSPKSGHDTVSWYQQALGQGPQFIFQYYEEEERQRGNFPDRFSGHQFPNYSSELNVNALLLGDSALYLCASSLRGSGLTGYTFGSGTRLTVV.

This clone has a single count. In DNA, the CDR3 is TGTGCCACCAGTGATCCTAGCGGGGGGGCCACCGGGGAGCTGTTTTTT. Its translation: CATSDPSGGATGELFF. The rearrangement joins TRBV24-1 to TRBJ2-2, with 12 bases aligning to TRBD2. This CDR3 is 16 amino acids long. Germline V gene lookup returns CDR1 KGHDR and CDR2 SFDVKD. The ends lost 3 bases at V and 4 bases at J; junction bases unmatched: 2.

The chain links TRBV28 to TRBJ2-5; TRBD1 might be the D (5 bases). Trimming cost V 2 bases and J 6 bases, with 7 bases left between them. The CDR3 is made up of 12 amino acids. Per germline, CDR1 MDHEN and CDR2 SYDVKM. The CDR3 region has the DNA TGTGCCAGCAGTTTAAGACAGCAGACCCAGTACTTC. It encodes CASSLRQQTQYF. The variable domain in full, with the rest retrieved from reference TRBV28 and TRBJ2-5, is DVKVTQSSRYLVKRTGEKVFLECVQDMDHENMFWYRQDPGLGLRLIYFSYDVKMKEKGDIPEGYSVSREKKERFSLILESASTNQTSMYLCASSLRQQTQYFGPGTRLLVL.

The rearrangement joins TRBV27 to TRBJ1-2; unclear D gene. Germline values: CDR1 MNHEY, CDR2 SMNVEV (reference sequence). This CDR3 is 15 amino acids long. The V end was cut by 2 bases, the J end by 4 bases, with 14 bases between. The CDR3 spells CASSLDYQTTYGYTF. CDR3 nucleotides: TGTGCCAGCAGTTTAGACTACCAGACAACCTATGGCTACACCTTC.

The chain uses TRBV5-8 and TRBJ1-2; perhaps TRBD1 as D (6 bases). Trimming stripped 0 bases from V and 7 bases from J, with 10 bases between. The V gene's germline CDR1 is SGHTS and CDR2 YDEGEE. This CDR3 is 13 amino acids long. The CDR3 reads CASSLGRQVGYTF. In DNA, the CDR3 is TGTGCCAGCAGCTTGGGGAGACAGGTTGGCTACACCTTC.

The chain couples TRBV7-8 to TRBJ2-7, with 9 bases fitting TRBD2. Losses at the gene ends were 5 bases for V and 2 bases for J; bases not matched to a gene: 7. Germline V gene lookup returns CDR1 SGHVS and CDR2 FQNEAQ. The CDR3 consists of 15 residues. CDR3 loop: CASSAGLASTYEQYF. CDR3 sequence (DNA): TGTGCCAGCAGCGCGGGACTAGCTAGCACCTACGAGCAGTACTTC.

This clone was detected only once. The chain uses TRBV5-1 and TRBJ1-2, with 8 positions matching TRBD1. Germline CDR1 is SGHRS and CDR2 is YFSETQ. V shed 6 bases and J 7 bases; nucleotides not matched to a gene: 11. The CDR3 totals 14 residues. The CDR3 DNA reads as TGCGCCAGCAAGGGCGCGGGACAGGCGGCTGGCTACACCTTC. Encoded protein: CASKGAGQAAGYTF.

The rearrangement links TRBV11-3 to TRBJ1-1, with 10 bases that match TRBD1. The CDR3 runs 18 residues. V shed 0 bases and J 5 bases; nucleotides not matched to a gene: 12. In germline, CDR1 is SGHNT, CDR2 YENEEA. The CDR3 DNA is TGTGCCAGCAGCTTAGAGGGGGGGGACAGGGGTTTCATGACTGAAGCTTTCTTT. Encoded protein: CASSLEGGDRGFMTEAFF.

DNA for the CDR3: TGTGCCAGCAGCTTAGGCAGGGGGCGTGGGAATCAGCCCCAGCATTTT. Its protein is CASSLGRGRGNQPQHF. J is TRBJ1-5 and V is TRBV7-2, with 8 bases aligning to TRBD1. This CDR3 has 16 amino acids. V dropped 1 base and J dropped 4; count of bases not matched to a gene: 6. Germline V gene data show CDR1 as SGHTA and CDR2 as FQGNSA.